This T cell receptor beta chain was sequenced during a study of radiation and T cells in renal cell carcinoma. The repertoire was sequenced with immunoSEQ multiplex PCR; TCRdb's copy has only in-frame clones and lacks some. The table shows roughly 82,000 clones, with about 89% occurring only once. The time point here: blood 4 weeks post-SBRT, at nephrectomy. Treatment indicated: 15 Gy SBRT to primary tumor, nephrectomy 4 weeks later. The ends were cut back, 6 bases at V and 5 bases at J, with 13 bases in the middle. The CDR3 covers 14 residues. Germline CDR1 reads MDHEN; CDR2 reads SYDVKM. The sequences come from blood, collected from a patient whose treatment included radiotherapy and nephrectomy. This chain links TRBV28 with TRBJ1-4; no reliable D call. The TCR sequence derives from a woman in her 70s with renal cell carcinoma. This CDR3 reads CASRHGSFNEKLFF. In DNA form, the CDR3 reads TGTGCCAGCAGGCATGGCTCTTTCAATGAAAAACTGTTTTTT.